What follows are 30 T cell receptor beta chains derived from one specimen sequenced in a study of T cells in Graves' hyperthyroidism and ophthalmopathy. Authors of the study amplified TCR beta CDR3 regions from RNA transcripts. TCR CDR3 underwent first-round RT-PCR with the HTBI primer set. One entry per CDR3 protein, called by TCRdb with MiXCR from the multiplex PCR reads. The sample shows over 550,000 distinct CDR3 sequences, over 15% of them seen only once. Sequences were obtained from blood. The receptors originated from a woman aged 18-29 years with Graves' hyperthyroidism.

This clonotype was seen at least ten times. This chain joins TRBV20-1 and TRBJ2-5; no firm D call. Germline V gives CDR1 DFQATT, CDR2 SNEGSKA (reference sequence). The CDR3 spans 11 residues. V lost 3 bases to trimming and J lost 4 bases, with 6 bases between them. CDR3 in amino acids: CSARTRETQYF. Here the CDR3 DNA reads TGCAGTGCTAGGACGAGAGAGACCCAGTACTTC.

The chain carries TRBV7-2 and TRBJ1-2; a possible D gene is TRBD1 (6 bases). The CDR3 covers 13 residues. CDR1 is SGHTA and CDR2 is FQGNSA in the germline V gene. V was cut by 3 bases and J by 8 bases, with 13 bases left in between. CDR3 coding DNA: TGTGCCAGCAGCTTCTGGGGGCTGGGGGGCTACACCTTC. Encoded protein: CASSFWGLGGYTF.

This clonotype was observed a handful of times. The chain links TRBV9 to TRBJ2-3; 11 positions match TRBD2. Germline trimming cut 2 bases from V and 4 bases from J; bases unmatched to any gene: 3. CDR1 is SGDLS and CDR2 is YYNGEE in the germline V gene. The CDR3 has 15 amino acids. The CDR3 is CASSVTSGVADTQYF. Here the CDR3 DNA reads TGTGCCAGCAGCGTGACTAGCGGGGTTGCAGATACGCAGTATTTT.

The CDR3 here is CATSRDSNEQFF. The CDR3 DNA sequence: TGTGCCACCAGCAGAGACTCTAATGAGCAGTTCTTC. The chain couples TRBV15 to TRBJ2-1; D is uncertain. Germline CDR1 reads LNHNV; CDR2 reads YYDKDF (reference sequence). This CDR3 has 12 residues. V gave up 0 bases and J gave up 7 bases, with 4 bases separating them.

This chain connects TRBV20-1 to TRBJ2-2; D unclear. The CDR3 consists of 15 residues. The V end lost 5 bases, the J end lost 3 bases, and 16 bases lay between the germline ends. Germline CDR1 and CDR2: DFQATT and SNEGSKA (reference sequence). The CDR3 bases are TGCAGTGCTCCGGACGCACGCACAGACACCGGGGAGCTGTTTTTT. Encoded protein: CSAPDARTDTGELFF.

At least ten counts were recorded for this clonotype. V gene TRBV2 combines with J gene TRBJ2-1, with 13 bases identical to TRBD2. The CDR3 totals 14 residues. CDR1 SNHLY and CDR2 FYNNEI come from the germline V gene. V lost 5 bases, J lost 8 bases, and 3 bases stayed unmatched. The CDR3 nucleotides read TGTGCCAGCAGTACTAGCGGGAGGGGGTATGAGCAGTTCTTC. This codes for CASSTSGRGYEQFF. The full variable domain, with the rest looked up from reference TRBV2 and TRBJ2-1, is EPEVTQTPSHQVTQMGQEVILRCVPISNHLYFYWYRQILGQKVEFLVSFYNNEISEKSEIFDDQFSVERPDGSNFTLKIRSTKLEDSAMYFCASSTSGRGYEQFFGPGTRLTVL.

This clonotype was seen repeatedly, ten times or more. The chain carries TRBV6-1 and TRBJ2-7; TRBD1 matches 10 bases. The V and J ends lost 5 bases and 4 bases, in that order; junction bases with no gene match: 8. The CDR3 is 15 amino acids. Germline lookup yields CDR1 MNHNS and CDR2 SASEGT. The CDR3 is CASSSETGGWYEQYF. The CDR3 coding sequence is TGTGCCAGCAGTTCCGAGACAGGGGGCTGGTACGAGCAGTACTTC.

This clonotype was counted many times. This sequence joins TRBV5-5 and TRBJ2-1, with TRBD2 matching 8 bases. Germline V gene data show CDR1 as SGHKS and CDR2 as YYEKEE (reference sequence). V lost 2 bases, J lost 3 bases, and 10 bases stayed unmatched. The CDR3 sequence is 17 residues long. The CDR3 DNA follows: TGTGCCAGCAGCTTTAGGGTAGCGGGAAGAGGCTACAATGAGCAGTTCTTC. This gives the protein CASSFRVAGRGYNEQFF.

V and J are TRBV27 and TRBJ1-6; no reliable D call. V was trimmed by 3 bases and J by 10 bases, leaving 10 bases between them. Per the germline V gene, CDR1 is MNHEY and CDR2 is SMNVEV (reference sequence). The length of the CDR3 is 13 residues. The CDR3 loop reads CASSFVGESPLHF. CDR3 in DNA: TGTGCCAGCAGTTTTGTGGGCGAATCACCCCTCCACTTT.

This clonotype appeared many times. The chain has TRBV5-1 and TRBJ2-1, with 8 bases that match TRBD2. The germline CDR1 and CDR2 sequences are SGHRS and YFSETQ. The CDR3 contains 15 residues. V shed 7 bases, J shed 5 bases, and the junction held 11 bases outside the gene matches. The CDR3 sequence is CASGFPLAENNEQFF. Written as DNA, the CDR3 is TGCGCCAGCGGGTTCCCACTAGCGGAAAACAATGAGCAGTTCTTC.

This clonotype was seen many times. The chain recombines TRBV2 with TRBJ1-5; D may be TRBD1 (6 bases). The CDR3 totals 14 residues. Germline V gene lookup returns CDR1 SNHLY and CDR2 FYNNEI. Trimming took off 7 bases at V and 2 bases at J, with 12 bases between the two ends. CDR3 sequence (DNA): TGTGCCAGCACATCAGCAGGGGGCAATCAGCCCCAGCATTTT. It codes for CASTSAGGNQPQHF.

This clonotype was recorded many times. The chain links TRBV20-1 to TRBJ2-5; D possibly corresponds to TRBD2 (5 bases). This CDR3 spans 13 amino acids. Trimming left V 3 bases short and J 4 bases short, with 12 bases between. CDR1 is DFQATT and CDR2 is SNEGSKA in the germline V gene (reference sequence). The CDR3 DNA reads TGCAGTGCTAGCCTTCGGGCGGGAGAGACCCAGTACTTC. Translating it yields CSASLRAGETQYF.

This clonotype was recorded a few times. The chain combines TRBV7-8 with TRBJ1-5, with D possibly being TRBD1 (6 bases). Trimming left V 2 bases short and J 3 bases short, with 14 bases between. Per germline, CDR1 SGHVS and CDR2 FQNEAQ. This CDR3 region has 16 residues. The CDR3 nucleotides read TGTGCCAGCAGCTTACGGCAGGAGGGGGTCAATCAGCCCCAGCATTTT. It yields the protein CASSLRQEGVNQPQHF. Looking up the rest from reference TRBV7-8 and TRBJ1-5 gives the full variable domain: GAGVSQSPRYKVAKRGQDVALRCDPISGHVSLFWYQQALGQGPEFLTYFQNEAQLDKSGLPSDRFFAERPEGSVSTLKIQRTQQEDSAVYLCASSLRQEGVNQPQHFGDGTRLSIL.

This clonotype was detected ten times or more. The rearrangement uses TRBV10-1 and TRBJ2-1, with D perhaps TRBD2 (6 bases). Between the trimmed V and J ends, which lost 4 bases and 2 bases, there was a span of 9 bases. Per the germline V gene, CDR1 is WNHNN and CDR2 is SYGVQD (reference sequence). The CDR3 totals 14 residues. CDR3 nucleotide sequence: TGCGCCAGCAGTGCTGAGCGGGCCTACAATGAGCAGTTCTTC. This sequence encodes CASSAERAYNEQFF.

This chain links TRBV6-2 or TRBV6-3 with TRBJ2-1, with D perhaps matching TRBD1 (6 bases). The CDR3 covers 15 residues. Per germline, CDR1 MNHEY and CDR2 SVGEGT. The V end lost 11 bases, the J end lost 0 bases, and 17 bases lay between the germline ends. The CDR3 sequence is CAGTYRVSSYNEQFF. In DNA, the CDR3 is TGTGCCGGCACCTACAGGGTCAGCTCCTACAATGAGCAGTTCTTC.

The chain links TRBV5-4 to TRBJ2-2, with D perhaps given as TRBD1 or TRBD2 (5 bases each). Germline CDR1 is SGHNT and CDR2 is YYREEE (reference sequence). Trimming pared 4 bases from V and 1 base from J, leaving 14 bases between. This CDR3 is 16 amino acids long. Written as DNA, the CDR3 is TGTGCCAGCAGCCGTTCCGGGACCGTGAACACCGGGGAGCTGTTTTTT. Its translation is CASSRSGTVNTGELFF.

This clonotype appeared a few times. V usage is TRBV27 and J usage is TRBJ1-5, with TRBD1 identical over 7 bases. CDR1 and CDR2 (germline): MNHEY, SMNVEV (reference sequence). The CDR3 spans 16 residues. The junction had 11 bases not matched to a gene; V was cut back by 6 bases and J by 3 bases. The CDR3 nucleotides read TGTGCCAGCAGGGGAATGGGGGGACAGAACAATCAGCCCCAGCATTTT. This sequence encodes CASRGMGGQNNQPQHF.

There are many counts of this clonotype. The gene calls are TRBV20-1 and TRBJ2-3; TRBD2 matches 12 bases. The CDR3 has 17 amino acids. The germline V gene has CDR1 DFQATT and CDR2 SNEGSKA (reference sequence). The ends lost 6 bases at V and 0 bases at J; junction bases unmatched: 10. The CDR3 sequence is CSALTSGRGGSTDTQYF. CDR3 sequence (DNA): TGCAGTGCACTGACTAGCGGGAGAGGGGGTAGCACAGATACGCAGTATTTT.

This clonotype has more than one count but fewer than ten. The chain is built from TRBV3-1 and TRBJ2-1, with 11 bases matching TRBD2. Germline V gives CDR1 LGHDT, CDR2 YNNKEL (reference sequence). Trimming took 1 base from V and 3 from J; bases not matched to a gene: 5. CDR3 length: 17 residues. In nucleotides, the CDR3 is TGTGCCAGCAGCCAAGGGGCTAGCGGGGGGAACTACAATGAGCAGTTCTTC. Translation gives CASSQGASGGNYNEQFF.

V gene TRBV24-1 combines with J gene TRBJ2-5; possible D gene TRBD1, 5 bases. The ends were cut back, 2 bases at V and 5 bases at J, with 17 bases in the middle. Germline CDR1 is KGHDR and CDR2 is SFDVKD. The CDR3 spans 16 residues. The CDR3 sequence is CATSDSVLAKGETQYF. The CDR3 nucleotides read TGTGCCACCAGTGATTCGGTCCTGGCCAAGGGGGAGACCCAGTACTTC.

This clonotype came up once. The chain recombines TRBV28 with TRBJ2-1; 7 bases align to TRBD2. This CDR3 is 19 amino acids long. Trimming at V came to 6 bases and at J to 6 bases, leaving 23 bases not matched to a gene. CDR1 is MDHEN and CDR2 is SYDVKM in the germline V gene. The CDR3 region is CASRLQAPGWAGVFNEQFF. CDR3 nucleotide sequence: TGTGCCAGCAGGTTGCAGGCCCCCGGCTGGGCGGGAGTTTTCAATGAGCAGTTCTTC.

Only a few counts were recorded for this clonotype. The gene calls are TRBV12-3 or TRBV12-4 and TRBJ2-4, with 7 bases matching TRBD2. V lost 3 bases, J lost 10 bases, and 6 bases stayed unmatched. The CDR3 is 13 residues long. CDR3 loop: CASSLGLAAIQYF. CDR3 DNA sequence: TGTGCCAGCAGTTTGGGGCTAGCGGCGATTCAGTACTTC.

The chain combines TRBV6-1 with TRBJ2-2; no reliable D call. Germline assignment: CDR1 MNHNS and CDR2 SASEGT. The CDR3 length is 13 residues. V lost 6 bases and J lost 7, with 12 bases in between. The CDR3 nucleotides are TGTGCCAGCAGGCACTCACCGGGCGGGGAGCTGTTTTTT. It codes for CASRHSPGGELFF.

The rearrangement links TRBV3-1 to TRBJ2-1, with D unclear. Trimming pared 4 bases from V and 9 bases from J, leaving 22 bases between. Germline CDR1 and CDR2: LGHDT and YNNKEL (reference sequence). CDR3 length: 16 residues. Here the CDR3 DNA reads TGTGCCAGCAGCCTCCTGGGCCGAGGAGACTGGAGTGAGCAGTTCTTC. Its translation is CASSLLGRGDWSEQFF.

A word on this clonotype: This clone may be a read error of a much larger clone one base away. V is TRBV24-1 and J is TRBJ1-2; no clear D. CDR3 length: 12 residues. Looked up from germline, CDR1 is KGHDR and CDR2 is SFDVKD. CDR3 nucleotide sequence: TGTGCCACCAATGATGGACGCTATGGCTACACCTTC. It codes for CATNDGRYGYTF.

This clonotype was detected ten times or more. The V and J genes are TRBV11-2 and TRBJ2-2; 13 bases align to TRBD2. The germline V gene encodes CDR1 SGHAT and CDR2 FQNNGV. This CDR3 is 16 amino acids long. V dropped 3 bases and J dropped 4; count of bases not matched to a gene: 2. The CDR3 bases are TGTGCCAGCAGCTTCTGGACTAGCGGGGGCACCGGGGAGCTGTTTTTT. It encodes CASSFWTSGGTGELFF.

The sample holds a few counts of this clonotype. V usage is TRBV5-6 and J usage is TRBJ1-1; no reliable D call. From germline, CDR1 is SGHDT and CDR2 YYEEEE. This CDR3 region has 13 residues. V dropped 2 bases and J dropped 3 bases, with 8 bases sitting between them. CDR3 protein: CASSFSLDTEAFF. CDR3 nucleotide sequence: TGTGCCAGCAGCTTCTCTCTGGACACTGAAGCTTTCTTT.

The chain uses TRBV6-1 and TRBJ2-2, with D unresolved. V was shortened by 11 bases and J by 4 bases, with 14 bases between the two germline ends. CDR1 is MNHNS, CDR2 SASEGT, per germline. The CDR3 is 13 amino acids. The CDR3 reads CAVRLGITGELFF. The CDR3 nucleotides are TGTGCCGTCAGACTGGGAATCACCGGGGAGCTGTTTTTT.

This clonotype has a handful of counts. The rearrangement joins TRBV5-1 to TRBJ2-1; TRBD2 aligns across 8 bases. This CDR3 contains 17 residues. The V segment lost 2 bases and the J segment 7 bases; nucleotides outside the gene matches: 14. CDR1 SGHRS and CDR2 YFSETQ come from the germline V gene. This CDR3 reads CASSFWRTGGLINEQFF. DNA of the CDR3: TGCGCCAGCAGCTTCTGGAGGACGGGAGGGTTGATAAATGAGCAGTTCTTC.

This clonotype has just a few counts. The chain carries TRBV12-3 or TRBV12-4 and TRBJ2-3; either TRBD1 or TRBD2 may supply D (5 bases each). CDR3 size: 16 residues. V was cut by 3 bases and J by 4 bases, with 17 bases left in between. CDR3 loop: CASSLESGAGPDTQYF. CDR3 in DNA: TGTGCCAGCAGTTTGGAGTCCGGGGCCGGGCCAGATACGCAGTATTTT.